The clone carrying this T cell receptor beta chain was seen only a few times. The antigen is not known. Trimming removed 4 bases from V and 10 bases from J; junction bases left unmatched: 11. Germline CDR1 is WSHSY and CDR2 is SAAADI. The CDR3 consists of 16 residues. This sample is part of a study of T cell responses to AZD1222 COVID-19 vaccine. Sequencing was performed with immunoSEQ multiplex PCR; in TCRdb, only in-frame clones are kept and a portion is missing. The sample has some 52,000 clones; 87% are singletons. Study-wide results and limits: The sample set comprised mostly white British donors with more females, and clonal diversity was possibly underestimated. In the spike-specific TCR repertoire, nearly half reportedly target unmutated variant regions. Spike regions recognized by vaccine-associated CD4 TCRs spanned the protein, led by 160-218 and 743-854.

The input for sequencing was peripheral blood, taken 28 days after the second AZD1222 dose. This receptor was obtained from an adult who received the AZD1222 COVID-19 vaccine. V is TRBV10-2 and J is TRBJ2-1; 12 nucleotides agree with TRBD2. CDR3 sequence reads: CASSARLAGGPVEQFF. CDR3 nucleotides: TGCGCCAGCAGTGCGAGGCTAGCGGGAGGGCCGGTGGAGCAGTTCTTC.